This TCR beta chain appears in the sequencing data of a study of shared clonotypes between healthy human individuals. This clone was detected only once. Here immunoSEQ multiplex PCR was the method, and the copy in TCRdb shows in-frame clones only, minus some. The sample records 450,000 to 500,000 clones, roughly 80% being singletons. Sequencing used PBMCs. This TCR was recovered from a woman in her thirties or forties in good health. Some clones in this sample may be carry-over from other donors' samples.

The CDR3 DNA follows: TGTGCCAGCAGCCAGGGTACCCTCTCCTACGAGCAGTACTTC. It is translated as CASSQGTLSYEQYF. The chain uses TRBV14 and TRBJ2-7; no clear D gene. The CDR3 spans 14 residues. Germline V gene sequence: CDR1 SGHDN, CDR2 FVKESK. V lost 3 bases and J lost 0, with 9 bases in between.